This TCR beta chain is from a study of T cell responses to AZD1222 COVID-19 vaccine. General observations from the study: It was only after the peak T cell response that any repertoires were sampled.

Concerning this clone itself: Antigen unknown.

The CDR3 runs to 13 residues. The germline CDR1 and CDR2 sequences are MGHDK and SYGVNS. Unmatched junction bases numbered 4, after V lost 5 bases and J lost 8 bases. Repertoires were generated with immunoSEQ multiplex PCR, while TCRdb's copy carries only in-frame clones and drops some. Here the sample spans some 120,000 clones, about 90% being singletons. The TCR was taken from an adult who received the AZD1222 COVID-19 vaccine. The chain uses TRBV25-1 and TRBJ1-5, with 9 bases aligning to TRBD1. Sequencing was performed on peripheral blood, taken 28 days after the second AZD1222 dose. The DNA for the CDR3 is TGTGCCAGCAGTTACAGGGGGCTTAAGCCCCAGCATTTT. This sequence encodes CASSYRGLKPQHF.